The 9 T cell receptor beta chains reported below all come from one sample, sequenced in a study of monozygotic twins with inflammatory bowel disease (dated by TCRdb to about 2019). Libraries were made using 5' RACE. Sequenced using an Illumina HiSeq 2500. TCRdb reprocessed the reads, so every CDR3 protein sequence counts as one entry and DNA is not shown. This sample's clone table shows more than 300,000 distinct CDR3 sequences. The ten most abundant clones make up about 2.5% of the sample. The material sequenced was blood. These receptor sequences come from a human donor with ulcerative colitis or Crohn's disease, or a healthy co-twin of an affected twin (not recorded which).

This chain uses TRBV7-8 with TRBJ1-4; TCRdb designates TRBD1, a call that cannot be tested without DNA. Germline values: CDR1 SGHVS, CDR2 FQNEAQ. The CDR3 covers 19 residues. CDR3: CASSPEGGPGSATNEKLFF. The variable domain in full, completed from reference TRBV7-8 and TRBJ1-4, reads GAGVSQSPRYKVAKRGQDVALRCDPISGHVSLFWYQQALGQGPEFLTYFQNEAQLDKSGLPSDRFFAERPEGSVSTLKIQRTQQEDSAVYLCASSPEGGPGSATNEKLFFGSGTQLSVL.

This chain joins TRBV7-2 and TRBJ1-2; with no DNA, the TCRdb D assignment of TRBD1 cannot be verified. Germline V gives CDR1 SGHTA, CDR2 FQGNSA. CDR3 size: 13 residues. This CDR3 reads CASSRTGEVGYTF.

The V call is TRBV20-1, the J call TRBJ1-2; the D call of TRBD1 rests on TCRdb alone, since no DNA is present to check it. This CDR3 region has 12 residues. Per germline, CDR1 DFQATT and CDR2 SNEGSKA (reference sequence). CDR3 sequence: CSADDRVYGYTF.

The chain employs TRBV5-1 and TRBJ2-1; the D gene TCRdb calls, TRBD2, cannot be checked with no DNA. Germline V lookup: CDR1 SGHRS, CDR2 YFSETQ. The CDR3 covers 16 residues. The CDR3 here is CASSSLSGEVYNEQFF.

The rearrangement joins TRBV19 to TRBJ2-1. CDR3 length: 12 amino acids. Germline V lookup: CDR1 LNHDA, CDR2 SQIVND (reference sequence). CDR3 amino acids: CASSWLNNEQFF.

This chain connects TRBV6-2 or TRBV6-3 to TRBJ2-7; TCRdb's D call of TRBD2 is untestable without DNA. This CDR3 contains 14 residues. The germline CDR1 and CDR2 sequences are MNHEY and SVGEGT. Here the CDR3 reads CASILGLHSYEQYF.

The chain employs TRBV5-1 and TRBJ1-6. The V gene's germline CDR1 is SGHRS and CDR2 YFSETQ. The CDR3 consists of 14 residues. The CDR3 sequence is CASSLEAINSPLHF.

The V call is TRBV9, the J call TRBJ2-3; there is no DNA to check the TCRdb D call of TRBD2. Germline values: CDR1 SGDLS, CDR2 YYNGEE. CDR3 size: 19 residues. CDR3: CASSKEPGLAGGSTDTQYF.

This chain links TRBV20-1 with TRBJ2-3; the D call from TCRdb, TRBD1, cannot be confirmed without DNA. This CDR3 is 14 amino acids long. Germline values: CDR1 DFQATT, CDR2 SNEGSKA (reference sequence). CDR3 protein: CSATGTGGTDTQYF.